A single sample gave rise to the 24 T cell receptor beta chains below, sequenced in a study of tumor and adjacent non-tumor tissue in lung cancer. TCRbeta libraries were built with three rounds of nested PCR, modified from ARM-PCR. TCRdb ran MiXCR on the multiplex PCR reads and lists one entry per CDR3 protein. The sample yields 110,000 or so distinct CDR3 sequences, about 61% seen once. No cell sorting was done before RNA was extracted from the tissue. This non-tumor lung sample came from over 3 cm beyond the tumor edge. Sequenced material: distant non-tumor lung tissue. Receptors originate from a man in his 60s with non-small cell lung cancer.

The gene calls are TRBV11-3 and TRBJ2-6; weak D call: TRBD1 (6 bases). The germline gives CDR1 SGHNT, CDR2 YENEEA. V lost 5 bases and J lost 12, with 20 bases in between. The CDR3 sequence is 15 residues long. DNA for the CDR3: TGTGCCAGCAGCCAACAGGGTTCTGGAGTCAGCGTCCTGACTTTC. Amino acids: CASSQQGSGVSVLTF.

For this clonotype: A read error may account for a junction end that differs from germline. The genes are TRBV11-2 and TRBJ2-1, with a possible D match to TRBD1 (5 bases). There are 16 residues in the CDR3. Germline V lookup: CDR1 SGHAT, CDR2 FQNNGV. This chain's CDR3 is CANSLDAGLAYNDQFF. The CDR3 DNA sequence: TGTGCCAACAGCTTAGATGCAGGGTTAGCTTACAATGATCAGTTCTTC.

As for this clonotype: Compared with germline, one end of the junction differs, possibly owing to a read error. V gene TRBV6-2 or TRBV6-3 combines with J gene TRBJ2-5, with D perhaps given as TRBD1 or TRBD2 (5 bases each). Germline CDR1 is MNHEY and CDR2 is SVGEGT. The CDR3 sequence is 13 residues long. The CDR3 sequence is CVSSYGARGTQYF. In DNA, the CDR3 is TGTGTCAGCAGTTACGGGGCCCGGGGAACCCAGTACTTC.

The rearrangement joins TRBV12-3 or TRBV12-4 to TRBJ2-1; TRBD2 is a possible D gene (6 bases). V was pared by 7 bases and J by 7 bases, with 20 bases between. The CDR3 extends over 15 amino acids. The CDR3 protein is CASTRTNGSPNEQFF. For the CDR3, the DNA is TGTGCCAGCACACGGACTAACGGGAGTCCTAATGAGCAGTTCTTC.

Note on this clonotype: Lacking the conserved final phenylalanine or tryptophan, this CDR3 likely reflects a read error. The chain combines TRBV4-3 with TRBJ1-4; 9 nucleotides align to TRBD1. This CDR3 contains 14 residues. Germline V gene sequence: CDR1 LGHNA, CDR2 YSLEER. V lost 8 bases and J lost 11; bases outside the gene matches: 12. CDR3 sequence reads: CASCRDRVLGKLFY. CDR3 nucleotide sequence: TGCGCCAGCTGCCGGGACAGGGTGCTGGGGAAACTGTTTTAT.

Remarks on this clonotype: Germline and junction disagree at one end, which may indicate a read error. This chain joins TRBV11-1 and TRBJ2-4; 8 nucleotides match TRBD1. The germline V gene encodes CDR1 SGHAT and CDR2 FQDESV (reference sequence). The CDR3 has 15 residues. CDR3 in DNA: TGTGCCAGCAGTTCCGACAGGGGAGTGAGAAACATTCAGCACTTC. It translates to CASSSDRGVRNIQHF.

Sample share makes this clonotype medium-sized. The chain couples TRBV4-3 to TRBJ2-1; maybe TRBD2 (5 bases). Trimming removed 2 bases from V and 8 bases from J, with 19 bases in between. Germline V gives CDR1 LGHNA, CDR2 YSLEER. The CDR3 contains 16 residues. CDR3 DNA sequence: TGCGCCAGCAGCCAACTTAGTACCTTTATGAGGGATGAGCAGTTCTTC. Amino acid sequence: CASSQLSTFMRDEQFF.

As to this clonotype: The conserved phenylalanine or tryptophan normally closing the CDR3 is absent here, so this likely arose from a read error. The rearrangement uses TRBV4-1 and TRBJ2-1; 7 bases agree with TRBD2. Germline V CDR1 and CDR2: MGHRA, YSYEKL. The CDR3 runs to 17 residues. DNA for the CDR3: TGCGCCAGCAGCCAAGGCCAGCGGGGAATCTCCTATAATGAGCAGTTCATC. Amino acids: CASSQGQRGISYNEQFI.

Notes on this clonotype: The CDR3 ends on some other residue instead of the conserved phenylalanine or tryptophan, so this is likely a read error. The chain links TRBV6-2 or TRBV6-3 to TRBJ2-6, with D possibly matching TRBD2 (6 bases). Germline values: CDR1 MNHEY, CDR2 SVGEGT. CDR3 length equals 16 residues. Trimming pared 6 bases from V and 4 bases from J, leaving 16 bases between. CDR3 sequence: CASRPQGRPGANVLTS. The CDR3 DNA reads as TGTGCCAGCAGACCCCAAGGGAGGCCCGGGGCCAACGTCCTGACTTCC.

V is TRBV30 and J is TRBJ1-1, with D maybe TRBD1 (6 bases). The V gene lost 1 base and the J gene lost 14 bases, with 14 bases spanning the gap. The CDR3 spans 11 residues. Per germline, CDR1 GTSNPN and CDR2 SVGIG (reference sequence). CDR3: CAWSGDTEVFF. CDR3 coding DNA: TGTGCCTGGAGTGGGGACACTGAAGTCTTCTTT.

This clonotype appeared once. The junction departs from germline at one end; a sequencing error may be responsible. V is TRBV4-3 and J is TRBJ2-1; D tentatively reads TRBD1 or TRBD2 (5 bases each). Germline lookup yields CDR1 LGHNA and CDR2 YSLEER. This CDR3 has 16 amino acids. This CDR3 reads CASCQDYGIGANEQFF. Written as DNA, the CDR3 is TGCGCCAGCTGCCAAGACTACGGGATAGGGGCCAATGAGCAGTTCTTC.

Concerning this clonotype itself: The junction differs from germline at one of its ends, possibly a read error. The chain links TRBV6-1 to TRBJ1-4; D unresolved. Germline-derived CDR1 and CDR2 are MNHNS and SASEGT. The CDR3 is 13 amino acids. The CDR3 sequence is CVSSESGSGKLFF. The CDR3 nucleotides are TGTGTCAGCAGTGAATCGGGGAGCGGAAAACTGTTTTTT.

In the case of this clonotype: A read error may produce the germline difference seen at one junction end. The chain couples TRBV11-3 to TRBJ2-7, with a possible D match to TRBD1 (5 bases). The germline CDR1 and CDR2 sequences are SGHNT and YENEEA. This CDR3 contains 15 residues. This CDR3 reads CANSLDRKTEVEQYF. The CDR3 nucleotides are TGTGCCAACAGCTTAGATCGGAAGACAGAGGTCGAGCAGTACTTC.

Worth noting for this clonotype: A much more abundant neighbour one base away suggests this may be a read error. This chain links TRBV5-6 with TRBJ2-1; D possibly corresponds to TRBD1 (5 bases). Germline V gene sequence: CDR1 SGHDT, CDR2 YYEEEE. This CDR3 is built from 16 residues. CDR3: CTSSADSLVQHNEQFF. Here the CDR3 DNA reads TGTACCAGCAGCGCAGACAGTTTGGTCCAACACAATGAGCAGTTCTTC.

Only a few counts were recorded for this clonotype. This CDR3 is CSARALTSGRRHEQFF. In DNA form, the CDR3 reads TGCAGTGCTAGAGCCCTGACTAGCGGGAGGCGACATGAGCAGTTCTTC. The rearrangement links TRBV20-1 to TRBJ2-1; 13 positions agree with TRBD2. CDR1 is DFQATT, CDR2 SNEGSKA, per germline (reference sequence). The V segment lost 1 base and the J segment 8 bases; nucleotides outside the gene matches: 8. This CDR3 is built from 16 residues.

Note on this clonotype: The germline gene is not matched at one end of the junction; a read error may be the cause. The chain uses TRBV12-3 or TRBV12-4 and TRBJ2-5, with 7 bases lining up with TRBD1. The length of the CDR3 is 13 residues. Here the CDR3 reads CVSKAGGSETQYF. The CDR3 DNA reads TGTGTCAGCAAGGCAGGGGGATCAGAGACCCAGTACTTC.

Regarding this clonotype: It is likely a read error, because the conserved phenylalanine at the end of the CDR3 is missing. CDR3 protein: CASSLDRFPGKLFC. The DNA for the CDR3 is TGTGCCAGCAGCTTAGACCGCTTTCCCGGGAAGCTGTTTTGT. The chain couples TRBV11-2 to TRBJ2-2; D possibly corresponds to TRBD2 (5 bases). CDR1 is SGHAT, CDR2 FQNNGV, per germline. CDR3 length: 14 residues.

In its sample, this clonotype was seen many times. The chain links TRBV28 to TRBJ2-7, with 7 bases identical to TRBD1. The germline gives CDR1 MDHEN, CDR2 SYDVKM. The V gene end was trimmed by 6 bases and the J gene end by 4 bases; junction bases not matched to a gene: 3. This CDR3 contains 12 residues. DNA for the CDR3: TGTGCCAGCAGGGGGACAGTTTACGAGCAGTACTTC. Its protein is CASRGTVYEQYF. The full variable domain, with the rest looked up from reference TRBV28 and TRBJ2-7, is DVKVTQSSRYLVKRTGEKVFLECVQDMDHENMFWYRQDPGLGLRLIYFSYDVKMKEKGDIPEGYSVSREKKERFSLILESASTNQTSMYLCASRGTVYEQYFGPGTRLTVT.

With regard to this clonotype: A read error is possible here, since a much larger clone lies one base away. The chain has TRBV28 and TRBJ2-6; 8 positions match TRBD1. This CDR3 comprises 16 residues. J was trimmed by 8 bases and V by 5 bases; bases with no gene match: 11. Germline-derived CDR1 and CDR2 are MDHEN and SYDVKM. The CDR3 bases are TGTGCCAGCAGTCCCTGGACAGGGTTCGGGACCAACGTCCTGACTTTC. It specifies CASSPWTGFGTNVLTF.

The rearrangement links TRBV4-2 to TRBJ1-6; no clear D gene. The CDR3 runs 12 residues. Germline values: CDR1 LGHNA, CDR2 YNFKEQ. The CDR3, as DNA: TGTACCGGCAGCCAACTAAATTCACCCCTCCACTTT. It specifies CTGSQLNSPLHF.

A note on this clonotype: One end of the junction does not line up with germline, which may come from a read error. The V and J genes are TRBV10-3 and TRBJ1-3; D perhaps matches TRBD1 (5 bases). There are 18 residues in the CDR3. Germline V lookup: CDR1 ENHRY, CDR2 SYGVKD. CDR3 DNA: TGTGTCATCCGTGGGGACCCGGGGCCCAAGAGCTCTGGAAACACCATATATTTT. It yields the protein CVIRGDPGPKSSGNTIYF.

This clonotype has a handful of counts. A much larger clonotype is one base distant, so this may be a read error. CDR3 region: CAIRDNYGYIF. CDR3 sequence (DNA): TGTGCCATCCGGGACAACTATGGCTACATCTTC. The rearrangement links TRBV10-3 to TRBJ1-2; D is perhaps TRBD1 (6 bases). CDR1 is ENHRY and CDR2 is SYGVKD in the germline V gene. CDR3 length: 11 amino acids.

The table lists this clonotype with a count of one. The chain joins TRBV10-3 to TRBJ1-2; D is unresolved. The germline gives CDR1 ENHRY, CDR2 SYGVKD. V was cut by 8 bases and J by 6 bases, with 16 bases left in between. The CDR3 totals 13 residues. The CDR3 DNA follows: TGTGCCATCTCTTCTGCCCCGCACAATGGCTACACCTTC. This gives the protein CAISSAPHNGYTF.

The chain joins TRBV7-9 to TRBJ1-2; D uncertain. V lost 5 bases to trimming and J lost 7 bases, with 20 bases between them. Germline V gene data show CDR1 as SEHNR and CDR2 as FQNEAQ (reference sequence). The CDR3 sequence is 15 residues long. Here the CDR3 reads CASSLDRGSYCGYTF. The CDR3 DNA is TGTGCCAGCAGCCTAGATCGCGGGAGCTACTGTGGCTACACCTTC.